One sample yielded the 17 T cell receptor beta chains listed below, sequenced in a study of cytomegalovirus exposure and HLA in healthy donors. Produced via immunoSEQ multiplex PCR; TCRdb's table is partial and in-frame only. The profile shows approximately 240,000 clones, about nine tenths of them singletons. The sequenced material came from PBMCs. Source of these receptors: a young woman in good health and CMV-seronegative.

V is TRBV7-6 and J is TRBJ2-1; tentative D call: TRBD1 (5 bases). With 1 base removed from V and 3 bases from J, the gap between germline ends came to 7 bases. The CDR3 extends over 14 amino acids. In germline, CDR1 is SGHVS, CDR2 FNYEAQ. CDR3 residues: CASSLGGSYNEQFF. The CDR3 DNA sequence: TGTGCCAGCAGCTTAGGGGGCAGCTACAATGAGCAGTTCTTC. Looking up the rest from reference TRBV7-6 and TRBJ2-1 gives the full variable domain: GAGVSQSPRYKVTKRGQDVALRCDPISGHVSLYWYRQALGQGPEFLTYFNYEAQQDKSGLPNDRFSAERPEGSISTLTIQRTEQRDSAMYRCASSLGGSYNEQFFGPGTRLTVL.

The chain employs TRBV2 and TRBJ2-1; TRBD2 matches at 7 bases. This CDR3 spans 12 amino acids. V was pared by 6 bases and J by 6 bases, with 2 bases of the junction left unmatched. Germline V gene sequence: CDR1 SNHLY, CDR2 FYNNEI. The CDR3 protein is CASRGGGNEQFF. For the CDR3, the DNA is TGTGCCAGCAGGGGCGGGGGCAATGAGCAGTTCTTC.

The chain employs TRBV5-6 and TRBJ2-3; D may be TRBD2 (5 bases). Germline values: CDR1 SGHDT, CDR2 YYEEEE. With 4 bases removed from V and 4 bases from J, the gap between germline ends came to 25 bases. The CDR3 length is 18 residues. The CDR3: CASSLQVTAGHWADTQYF. DNA for the CDR3: TGTGCCAGCAGCCTCCAGGTGACGGCGGGCCATTGGGCAGATACGCAGTATTTT.

The chain combines TRBV25-1 with TRBJ2-1; 9 nucleotides line up with TRBD1. Germline CDR1 is MGHDK and CDR2 is SYGVNS. With V trimmed by 7 bases and J by 4 bases, 8 bases remained unmatched. The CDR3 runs 15 residues. CDR3: CASNSRTGVYNEQFF. Here the CDR3 DNA reads TGTGCCAGCAACTCCCGGACAGGGGTTTACAATGAGCAGTTCTTC.

The chain employs TRBV6-5 and TRBJ1-5; D possibly corresponds to TRBD1 (6 bases). CDR1 MNHEY and CDR2 SVGAGI come from the germline V gene. This CDR3 has 14 residues. V dropped 11 bases and J dropped 7 bases, with 21 bases sitting between them. The chain's CDR3 is CAGPGGGPEQPQHF. CDR3 DNA: TGTGCCGGCCCCGGCGGGGGCCCGGAGCAGCCCCAGCATTTT.

The chain employs TRBV14 and TRBJ2-1, with 9 bases fitting TRBD2. With V trimmed by 3 bases and J by 8 bases, 14 bases remained unmatched. The length of the CDR3 is 17 residues. Germline V lookup: CDR1 SGHDN, CDR2 FVKESK. The CDR3 DNA reads as TGTGCCAGCAGCCATAAGTCCCAGCGGGAGGCCCGGCATGAGCAGTTCTTC. It yields the protein CASSHKSQREARHEQFF. Full variable domain (missing parts from reference TRBV14 and TRBJ2-1): EAGVTQFPSHSVIEKGQTVTLRCDPISGHDNLYWYRRVMGKEIKFLLHFVKESKQDESGMPNNRFLAERTGGTYSTLKVQPAELEDSGVYFCASSHKSQREARHEQFFGPGTRLTVL.

V gene TRBV29-1 combines with J gene TRBJ2-1, with no clear D. The CDR3 totals 11 residues. The V gene lost 6 bases and the J gene lost 6 bases, with 9 bases spanning the gap. Germline loops: CDR1 SQVTM, CDR2 ANQGSEA. CDR3 nucleotide sequence: TGCAGCGTCCCTTACGGCAATGAGCAGTTCTTC. It codes for CSVPYGNEQFF.

This chain connects TRBV6-1 to TRBJ1-5; TRBD1 might be the D (5 bases). The CDR3 consists of 14 residues. Germline V CDR1 and CDR2: MNHNS, SASEGT. V lost 7 bases and J lost 8, with 18 bases in between. The CDR3 region has the DNA TGTGCCAGCACCCCAGGGAGCGGGATCGAGCCCCAGCATTTT. This translates into CASTPGSGIEPQHF.

The V and J genes are TRBV5-1 and TRBJ2-7; the match to TRBD1 covers 9 bases. CDR1 and CDR2 (germline): SGHRS, YFSETQ. This CDR3 contains 14 residues. The junction had 4 bases not matched to a gene; V was cut back by 5 bases and J by 1 base. The CDR3 region is CASSTGTGSYEQYF. In DNA, the CDR3 is TGCGCCAGCAGTACCGGGACAGGGTCCTACGAGCAGTACTTC.

This chain links TRBV11-3 with TRBJ2-1; 15 nucleotides align to TRBD2. The V and J ends lost 3 bases and 8 bases, in that order; junction bases with no gene match: 5. CDR3 length: 16 residues. The germline V gene encodes CDR1 SGHNT and CDR2 YENEEA. CDR3 in DNA: TGTGCCAGCAGCTTGGGACTAGCGGGAGGACGGGATGAGCAGTTCTTC. Its translation is CASSLGLAGGRDEQFF.

J is TRBJ2-5 and V is TRBV11-2, with a possible D match to TRBD2 (6 bases). This CDR3 comprises 14 residues. The germline gives CDR1 SGHAT, CDR2 FQNNGV. V dropped 5 bases and J dropped 6 bases, with 16 bases sitting between them. CDR3 coding DNA: TGTGCCAGCAGCAAATCCTGGGAGGCGAAGACCCAGTACTTC. Translation gives CASSKSWEAKTQYF.

The genes are TRBV5-4 and TRBJ1-5, with 9 bases lining up with TRBD1. The CDR3 spans 20 residues. With V trimmed by 5 bases and J by 0 bases, 18 bases remained unmatched. The germline V gene encodes CDR1 SGHNT and CDR2 YYREEE (reference sequence). The DNA for the CDR3 is TGTGCCAGCAGTTCTGGTGCACGGGACAGGGCGGTCGGTAGCAATCAGCCCCAGCATTTT. The encoded protein is CASSSGARDRAVGSNQPQHF.

The chain employs TRBV1 and TRBJ2-1; the listed D gene, TRBD2, was not tested against the DNA. TRBV1 is noted as a pseudogene. The CDR3 spans 16 residues. The CDR3 nucleotides read TGCACCAGCAGCCAAGGTTCTAGCGGGAGGGAATATGAGCAGTTCTTC. This sequence encodes CTSSQGSSGREYEQFF.

The chain has TRBV6-1 and TRBJ1-4; TRBD1 matches at 8 bases. The ends lost 7 bases at V and 8 bases at J; junction bases unmatched: 12. Germline assignment: CDR1 MNHNS and CDR2 SASEGT. The length of the CDR3 is 15 residues. The CDR3: CASTPTRGRSEKLFF. CDR3 nucleotides: TGTGCCAGCACGCCAACCAGGGGGCGGTCAGAAAAACTGTTTTTT.

The CDR3 region has the DNA TGTGCCAGTAGTCCTTGGACAGGGGGCAACGAAGGCGGCTACACCTTC. Translation: CASSPWTGGNEGGYTF. The chain carries TRBV19 and TRBJ1-2; 11 bases line up with TRBD1. The germline gives CDR1 LNHDA, CDR2 SQIVND (reference sequence). Trimming took 5 bases from V and 8 from J; bases not matched to a gene: 13. CDR3 length equals 16 residues.

V usage is TRBV11-1 and J usage is TRBJ2-5; D uncertain. The CDR3 has 15 residues. With 3 bases removed from V and 1 base from J, the gap between germline ends came to 12 bases. Looked up from germline, CDR1 is SGHAT and CDR2 is FQDESV (reference sequence). CDR3 residues: CASSFLRQTQETQYF. CDR3 nucleotide sequence: TGTGCCAGCAGCTTCCTCAGGCAAACCCAAGAGACCCAGTACTTC.

The chain links TRBV15 to TRBJ2-7; unclear D gene. The V gene lost 0 bases and the J gene lost 3 bases, with 15 bases spanning the gap. Germline CDR1 is LNHNV and CDR2 is YYDKDF (reference sequence). CDR3 length equals 16 residues. DNA of the CDR3: TGTGCCACCAGCAGAGATAAAAGCGCCCAATTCTACGAGCAGTACTTC. Its translation is CATSRDKSAQFYEQYF.